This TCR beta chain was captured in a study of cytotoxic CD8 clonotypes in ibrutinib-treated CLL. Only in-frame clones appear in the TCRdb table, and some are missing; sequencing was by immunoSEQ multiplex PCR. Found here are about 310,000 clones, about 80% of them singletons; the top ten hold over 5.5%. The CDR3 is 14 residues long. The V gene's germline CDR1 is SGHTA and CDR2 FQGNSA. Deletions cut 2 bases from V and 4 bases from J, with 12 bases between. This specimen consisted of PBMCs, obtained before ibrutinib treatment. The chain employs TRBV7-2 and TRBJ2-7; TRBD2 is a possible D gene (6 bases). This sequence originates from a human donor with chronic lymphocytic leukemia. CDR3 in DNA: TGTGCCAGCAGCTTATCCGGGGGAGTTTACGAGCAGTACTTC. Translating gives CASSLSGGVYEQYF.